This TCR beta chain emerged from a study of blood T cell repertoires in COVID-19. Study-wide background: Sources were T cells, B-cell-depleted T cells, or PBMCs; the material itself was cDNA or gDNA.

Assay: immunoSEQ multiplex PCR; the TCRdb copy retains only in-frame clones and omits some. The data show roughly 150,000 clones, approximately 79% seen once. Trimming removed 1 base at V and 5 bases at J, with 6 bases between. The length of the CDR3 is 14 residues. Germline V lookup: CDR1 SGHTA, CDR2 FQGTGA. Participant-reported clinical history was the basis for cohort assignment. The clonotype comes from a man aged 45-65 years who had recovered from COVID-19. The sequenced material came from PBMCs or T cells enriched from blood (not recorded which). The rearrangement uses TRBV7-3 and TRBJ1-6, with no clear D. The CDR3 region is CASSLNSHNSPLHF. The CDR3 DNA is TGTGCCAGCAGCTTAAACAGCCATAATTCACCCCTCCACTTT.